This T cell receptor beta chain is from a study of blood T cell repertoires in COVID-19. Followed over time, Seattle patients had been enrolled while infection was active. As handled by the study authors: Reference gene primer amplification yielded estimated nucleated cell counts. This table comes from immunoSEQ multiplex PCR, and its TCRdb copy is limited to in-frame clones, with some not included. D and trimming were read from the DNA, whereas the V and J calls and clone size are those reported in that table. This table has 250,000 to 350,000 clones, approximately 84% appearing once. V lost 6 bases, J lost 12 bases, and 19 bases stayed unmatched. Germline loops: CDR1 MNHEY, CDR2 SMNVEV (reference sequence). The CDR3 length is 16 residues.

This sequence joins TRBV27 and TRBJ2-1; 8 nucleotides match TRBD2. The sample comprised peripheral blood. The TCR comes from a human donor with COVID-19, enrolled during active disease. The donor label of this sample is uncertain. CDR3 bases: TGTGCCAGCAGCCTAGGGGGACTAGAGACGATCGCAGGGCAGTTCTTC. Translated, it gives CASSLGGLETIAGQFF.